This T cell receptor (beta chain) was observed in a study of regulatory T cells in long-lasting Graves disease. V shed 0 bases and J shed 2 bases, with 14 bases lying between them. The CDR3 has 17 amino acids. From germline, CDR1 is MNHEY and CDR2 SMNVEV (reference sequence). Combining iRepertoire HTBI primers with Arm-PCR of CDR3 regions, the authors built TCR beta libraries. One entry per CDR3 protein results from TCRdb running MiXCR on the multiplex PCR reads. The sample contains 350,000 to 400,000 distinct CDR3 sequences, roughly a sixth of which appear only once. Time point reported: newly diagnosed GD, antithyroid drugs for less than 3 months. From PBMCs, RNA was extracted and then used to make the TCR library. This clonotype was counted at least ten times.

This sequence was found in a female donor with Graves disease. The sample here was peripheral blood mononuclear cells (PBMCs), taken at new diagnosis, from a patient treated with antithyroid drugs. The rearrangement links TRBV27 to TRBJ2-1, with D possibly TRBD1 on 5 matching bases. CDR3 region: CASSLSSRVSTYNEQFF. CDR3 bases: TGTGCCAGCAGTTTATCCTCCAGGGTAAGCACCTACAATGAGCAGTTCTTC.